The rows below give T cell receptor beta chains drawn from one sample of a study of CD8+ T cells in alopecia areata. The table came from immunoSEQ multiplex PCR; TCRdb's copy has only in-frame clones and leaves some out. The top ten clones hold about 6.3% of a sample with roughly 150,000 clones, approximately 45% of them seen once. The sequencing input was CD4+ T cells sorted from blood. The receptors come from a human donor with alopecia areata. Each CDR3 is given with its conserved first and last residue. The order of the fields is clone size, D gene, J gene, V gene, CDR3 DNA, CDR3 protein. D genes are given only for firm matches. Some rows have no size entry. The others give once, few or many, or a class for an expanded clone.

.	.	TRBJ2-2	TRBV7-9	TGTGCCAGCAGCTTTAGCGTGAACACCGGGGAGCTGTTTTTT	CASSFSVNTGELFF
medium-sized	.	TRBJ2-1	TRBV29-1	TGCAGCGTTGATTTAGCGGAGGGGAATGAGCAGTTCTTC	CSVDLAEGNEQFF
.	.	TRBJ2-1	TRBV5-1	TGCGCCAGCACCTGGGGGGATAGTGAGCAGTTCTTC	CASTWGDSEQFF
.	.	TRBJ2-7	TRBV29-1	TGCAGCGTTGAAGAGTCTTACGAGCAGTACTTC	CSVEESYEQYF
.	TRBD2	TRBJ2-3	TRBV15	TGTGCCACCAGCAGACCGGGGGGTTTCACAGATACGCAGTATTTT	CATSRPGGFTDTQYF
once	TRBD1	TRBJ2-1	TRBV5-1	TGCGCCAGCAGCTACTACCGGGACAGGGGGCAATCTGAGCAGTTCTTC	CASSYYRDRGQSEQFF
few	.	TRBJ2-5	TRBV7-9	TGTGCCAGCAGCCCAGACAGGATGAAGACCCAGTACTTC	CASSPDRMKTQYF
.	.	TRBJ2-5	TRBV7-9	TGTGCCAGCACTCCCGGTTGGACCCAGTACTTC	CASTPGWTQYF
few	.	TRBJ2-1	TRBV2	TGTGCCAGCAGGTACTACAATGAGCAGTTCTTC	CASRYYNEQFF
.	.	TRBJ1-1	TRBV29-1	TGCAGCGTGGCGTGGGGGGGGAACACTGAAGCTTTCTTT	CSVAWGGNTEAFF
.	TRBD1	TRBJ2-7	TRBV27	TGTGCCAGCAGTCCGAACAGGGGGCACTACTCCTACGAGCAGTACTTC	CASSPNRGHYSYEQYF
.	.	TRBJ2-3	TRBV7-9	TGTGCCAGCAGCCACGGACCCATGGGGGGTACAGATACGCAGTATTTT	CASSHGPMGGTDTQYF
.	TRBD1	TRBJ1-1	TRBV28	TGTGCCAGCAGCCCCGGGACAGTCGTCGCTGAAGCTTTCTTT	CASSPGTVVAEAFF
.	TRBD1	TRBJ2-5	TRBV5-4	TGTGCCAGCAGCTCGGGACAGGGATGGGAGGAGACCCAGTACTTC	CASSSGQGWEETQYF
.	.	TRBJ2-5	TRBV28	TGTGCCAGCAGCCAAAGTAGTGTAGAGACCCAGTACTTC	CASSQSSVETQYF
.	TRBD1	TRBJ2-1	TRBV28	TGTGCCAGCCGGAGGGACAGGGGGGATGAGCAGTTCTTC	CASRRDRGDEQFF
.	.	TRBJ2-3	TRBV5-8	TGTGCCAGCAGACTGGGGGGCGGCGGAGATACGCAGTATTTT	CASRLGGGGDTQYF
.	.	TRBJ1-5	TRBV6-5	TGTGCCAGCAGTCCACGGCCTCGCGAGCCCCAGCATTTT	CASSPRPREPQHF
.	.	TRBJ2-5	TRBV7-2	TGTGCCAGCAGCTTAAATGACGGGAGAGAGACCCAGTACTTC	CASSLNDGRETQYF
few	.	TRBJ2-3	TRBV29-1	TGCAGCGTTGAACTACAGGCAGATACGCAGTATTTT	CSVELQADTQYF
.	.	TRBJ2-1	TRBV29-1	TGCAGCGTTGCCTCTAGCGTGAATGAGCAGTTCTTC	CSVASSVNEQFF
few	TRBD2	TRBJ2-7	TRBV7-9	TGTGCCAGCAGCTTAGGACTAGCGATCGAGCAGTACTTC	CASSLGLAIEQYF
.	.	TRBJ1-5	TRBV29-1	TGCAGCGTTGCCGCAGGAGGAGATCAGCCCCAGCATTTT	CSVAAGGDQPQHF
.	TRBD2	TRBJ2-7	TRBV11-2	TGTGCCAGCAGCCGTAGCGGGAGCTCCTACGAGCAGTACTTC	CASSRSGSSYEQYF
.	TRBD1	TRBJ2-5	TRBV29-1	TGCAGCGTTTCGGCCCGGACAGGGCAGGGGTCATTGGAGACCCAGTACTTC	CSVSARTGQGSLETQYF
.	.	TRBJ2-6	TRBV7-6	TGTGCCAGCAGCTTATTTAAGGGCATACGGTCTGGGGCCAACGTCCTGACTTTC	CASSLFKGIRSGANVLTF
once	.	TRBJ2-5	TRBV4-2	TGTGCCAGCAGCCAAGAAATAGGGTTCCAGTACTTC	CASSQEIGFQYF
.	.	TRBJ2-7	TRBV20-1	TGCAGTGCTAGCTCCTACGAGCAGTACTTC	CSASSYEQYF
.	.	TRBJ2-3	TRBV29-1	TGCAGCGTTGAAGTTGGGGGAGATACGCAGTATTTT	CSVEVGGDTQYF
few	.	TRBJ2-1	TRBV4-1	TGCGCCAGCAGCCAAGCTCGTGAGCAGTTCTTC	CASSQAREQFF
few	TRBD1	TRBJ1-2	TRBV5-1	TGCGCCAGCAGCACCGGTCTACAGGGGGCGTTATATGGCTACACCTTC	CASSTGLQGALYGYTF
.	TRBD2	TRBJ2-3	TRBV27	TGTGCCAGCATGGGGCTAGCGGGAGTCAGCCATACGCAGTATTTT	CASMGLAGVSHTQYF
.	.	TRBJ1-2	TRBV7-2	TGTGCCAGCAGCTTAGAACTTCACAGGAGGAATGGCTACACCTTC	CASSLELHRRNGYTF
few	TRBD1	TRBJ1-5	TRBV29-1	TGCAGCGCTGGGGACAGGGGCAATCAGCCCCAGCATTTT	CSAGDRGNQPQHF
.	TRBD1	TRBJ2-2	TRBV28	TGTGCCAGCAGGATAGGACAGGGGACCGGGGAGCTGTTTTTT	CASRIGQGTGELFF
.	TRBD1	TRBJ1-5	TRBV28	TGTGCCAGCAATAGGGGACAGATACCAAATCAGCCCCAGCATTTT	CASNRGQIPNQPQHF
.	.	TRBJ1-2	TRBV30	TGTGCCTGGAGTGTACTAGGGCAGCAAACCTTC	CAWSVLGQQTF